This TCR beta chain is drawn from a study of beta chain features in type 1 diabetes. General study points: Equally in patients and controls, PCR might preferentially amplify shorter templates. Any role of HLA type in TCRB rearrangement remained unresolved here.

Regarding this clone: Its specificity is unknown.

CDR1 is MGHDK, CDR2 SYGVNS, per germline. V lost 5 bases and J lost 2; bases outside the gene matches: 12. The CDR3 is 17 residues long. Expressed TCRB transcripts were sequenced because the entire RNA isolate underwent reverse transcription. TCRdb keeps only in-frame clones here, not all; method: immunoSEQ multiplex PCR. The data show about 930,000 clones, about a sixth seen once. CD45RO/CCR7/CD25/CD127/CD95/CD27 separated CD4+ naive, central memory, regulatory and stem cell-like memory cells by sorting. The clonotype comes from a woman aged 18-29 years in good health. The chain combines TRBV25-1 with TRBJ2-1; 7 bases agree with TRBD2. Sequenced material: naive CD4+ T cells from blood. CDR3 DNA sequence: TGTGCCAGCAGTCCGCCTCTGGGGGGGACCCCCTACAATGAGCAGTTCTTC. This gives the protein CASSPPLGGTPYNEQFF. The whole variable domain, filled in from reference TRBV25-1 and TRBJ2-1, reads EADIYQTPRYLVIGTGKKITLECSQTMGHDKMYWYQQDPGMELHLIHYSYGVNSTEKGDLSSESTVSRIRTEHFPLTLESARPSHTSQYLCASSPPLGGTPYNEQFFGPGTRLTVL.